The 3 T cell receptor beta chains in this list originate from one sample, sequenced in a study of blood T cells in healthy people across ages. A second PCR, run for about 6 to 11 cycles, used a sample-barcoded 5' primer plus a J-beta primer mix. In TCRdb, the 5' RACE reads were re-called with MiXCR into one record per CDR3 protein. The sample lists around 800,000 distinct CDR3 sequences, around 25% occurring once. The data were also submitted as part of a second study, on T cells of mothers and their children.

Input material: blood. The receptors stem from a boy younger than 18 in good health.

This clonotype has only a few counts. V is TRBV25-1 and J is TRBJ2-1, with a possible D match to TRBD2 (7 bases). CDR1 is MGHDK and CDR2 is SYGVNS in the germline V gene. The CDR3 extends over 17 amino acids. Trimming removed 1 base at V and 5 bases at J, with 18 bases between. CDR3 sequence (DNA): TGTGCCAGCAGTGAATTGGGAGGGACACTTGGCGACAATGAGCAGTTCTTC. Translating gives CASSELGGTLGDNEQFF.

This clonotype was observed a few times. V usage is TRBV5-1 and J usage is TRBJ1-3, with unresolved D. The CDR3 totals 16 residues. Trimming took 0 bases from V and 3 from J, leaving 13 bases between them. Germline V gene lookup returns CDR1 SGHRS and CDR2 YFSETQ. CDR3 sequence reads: CASSLGPDVSGNTIYF. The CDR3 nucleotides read TGCGCCAGCAGCTTGGGACCGGATGTAAGTGGAAACACCATATATTTT.

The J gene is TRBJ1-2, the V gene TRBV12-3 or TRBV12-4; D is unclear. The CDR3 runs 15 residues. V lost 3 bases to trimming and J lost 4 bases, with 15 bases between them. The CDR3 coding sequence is TGTGCCAGCAGTTTTTCCCGTTTACGGGGCTATGGCTACACCTTC. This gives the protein CASSFSRLRGYGYTF.